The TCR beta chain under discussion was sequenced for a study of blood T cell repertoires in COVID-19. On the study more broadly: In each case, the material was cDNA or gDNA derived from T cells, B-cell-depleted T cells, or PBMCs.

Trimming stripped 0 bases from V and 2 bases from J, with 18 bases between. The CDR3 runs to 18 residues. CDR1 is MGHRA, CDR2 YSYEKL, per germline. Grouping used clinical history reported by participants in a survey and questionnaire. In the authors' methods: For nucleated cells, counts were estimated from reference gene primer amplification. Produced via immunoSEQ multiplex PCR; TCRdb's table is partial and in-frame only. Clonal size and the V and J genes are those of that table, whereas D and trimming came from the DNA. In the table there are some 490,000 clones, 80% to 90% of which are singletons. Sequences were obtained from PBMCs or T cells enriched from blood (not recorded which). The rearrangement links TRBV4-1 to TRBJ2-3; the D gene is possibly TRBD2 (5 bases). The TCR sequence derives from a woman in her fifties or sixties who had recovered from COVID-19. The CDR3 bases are TGCGCCAGCAGCCAAGATGTCCGGACGGGAAGACCCACAGATACGCAGTATTTT. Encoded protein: CASSQDVRTGRPTDTQYF.